Sequencing of this TCR beta chain was carried out in a study of a mutant IDH1 vaccine in newly diagnosed glioma. Study outcomes and limitations: Pseudoprogression seemingly bore no relation to changes in top peripheral T cell clonotypes.

Time point in this sample: baseline, week 1 (first vaccination visit). Sample treatment: pre-vaccination baseline after standard-of-care therapy. Patients carried new grade 3 or 4 IDH1-mutant astrocytomas lacking nuclear ATRX. A note on this clone: Antigen: not known.

TCRdb keeps only in-frame clones here, not all; method: immunoSEQ multiplex PCR. The table records 85,000 to 100,000 clones, roughly 90% of them present only once. This specimen was PBMCs, taken from a glioma patient treated with radiotherapy, temozolomide or both. This TCR was recovered from a woman in her forties or fifties with glioma.

The CDR3 region is CASSDLEFGTDTQYF. Written as DNA, the CDR3 is TGCGCCAGCAGTGACCTAGAATTTGGCACAGATACGCAGTATTTT. This chain joins TRBV10-2 and TRBJ2-3; unclear D gene. The CDR3 spans 15 residues. Deletions cut 3 bases from V and 1 base from J, with 11 bases between. From germline, CDR1 is WSHSY and CDR2 SAAADI.